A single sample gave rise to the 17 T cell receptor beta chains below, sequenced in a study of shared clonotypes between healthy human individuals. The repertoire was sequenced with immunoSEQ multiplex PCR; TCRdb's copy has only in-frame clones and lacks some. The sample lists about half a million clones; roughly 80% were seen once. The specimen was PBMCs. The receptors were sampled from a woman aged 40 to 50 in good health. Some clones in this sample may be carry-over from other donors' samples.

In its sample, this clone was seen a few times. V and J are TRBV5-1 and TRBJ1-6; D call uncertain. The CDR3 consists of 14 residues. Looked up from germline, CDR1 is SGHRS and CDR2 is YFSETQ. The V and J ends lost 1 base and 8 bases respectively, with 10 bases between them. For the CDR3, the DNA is TGCGCCAGCAGCTTGCAGGATTCACATTCACCCCTCCACTTT. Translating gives CASSLQDSHSPLHF.

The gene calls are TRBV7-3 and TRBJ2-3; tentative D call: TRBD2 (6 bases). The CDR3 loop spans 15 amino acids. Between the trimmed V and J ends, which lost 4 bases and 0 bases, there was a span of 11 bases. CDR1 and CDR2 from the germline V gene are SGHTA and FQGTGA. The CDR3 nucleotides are TGTGCCAGCAGCTCGGGGGACCCCAGCACAGATACGCAGTATTTT. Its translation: CASSSGDPSTDTQYF.

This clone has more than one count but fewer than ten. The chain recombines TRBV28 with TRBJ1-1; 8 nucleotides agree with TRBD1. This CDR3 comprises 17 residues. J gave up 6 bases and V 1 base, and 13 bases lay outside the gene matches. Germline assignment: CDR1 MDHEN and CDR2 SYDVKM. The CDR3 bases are TGTGCCAGCAGTTTATCCAGGGGGCGGTCCCCGGACCCTGAAGCTTTCTTT. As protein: CASSLSRGRSPDPEAFF.

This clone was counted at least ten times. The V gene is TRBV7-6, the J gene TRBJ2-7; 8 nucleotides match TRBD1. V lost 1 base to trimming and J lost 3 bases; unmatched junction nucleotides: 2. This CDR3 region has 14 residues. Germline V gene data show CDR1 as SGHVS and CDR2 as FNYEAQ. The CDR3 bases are TGTGCCAGCAGCTTAGATGACAGGGGCTACGAGCAGTACTTC. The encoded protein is CASSLDDRGYEQYF.

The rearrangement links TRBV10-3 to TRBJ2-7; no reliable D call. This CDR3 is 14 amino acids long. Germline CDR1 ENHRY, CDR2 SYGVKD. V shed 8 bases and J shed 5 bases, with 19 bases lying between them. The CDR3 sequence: CAIRNQQSTHEQYF. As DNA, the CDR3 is TGTGCCATCCGCAATCAACAGAGCACCCACGAGCAGTACTTC.

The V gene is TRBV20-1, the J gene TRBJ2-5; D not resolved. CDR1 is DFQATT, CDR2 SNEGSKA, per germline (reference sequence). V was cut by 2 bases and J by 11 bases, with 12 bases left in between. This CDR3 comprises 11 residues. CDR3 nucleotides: TGCAGTGCTAGATTAACAGTTTTGCAGTACTTC. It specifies CSARLTVLQYF.

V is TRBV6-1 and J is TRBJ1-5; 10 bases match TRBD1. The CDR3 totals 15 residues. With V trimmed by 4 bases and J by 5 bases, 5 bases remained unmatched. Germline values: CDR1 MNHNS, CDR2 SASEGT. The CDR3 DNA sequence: TGTGCCAGCAGTGCACAGGACAGGGGGTATCAGCCCCAGCATTTT. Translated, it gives CASSAQDRGYQPQHF.

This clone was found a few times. The DNA for the CDR3 is TGTGCCAGCAGTTTACAGGGTCCCCATTCCTACGAGCAGTACTTC. Translation gives CASSLQGPHSYEQYF. This chain links TRBV27 with TRBJ2-7; possibly TRBD1 for D (5 bases). Trimming shortened V by 2 bases and J by 1 base, and 12 bases separated the two germline ends. CDR1 and CDR2 from the germline V gene are MNHEY and SMNVEV (reference sequence). The CDR3 extends over 15 amino acids.

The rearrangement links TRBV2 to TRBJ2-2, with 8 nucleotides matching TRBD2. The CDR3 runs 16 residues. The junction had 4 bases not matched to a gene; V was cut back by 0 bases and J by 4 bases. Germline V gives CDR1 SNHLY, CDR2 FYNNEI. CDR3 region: CASSEAPAGVTGELFF. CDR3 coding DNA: TGTGCCAGCAGTGAAGCTCCAGCGGGAGTCACCGGGGAGCTGTTTTTT. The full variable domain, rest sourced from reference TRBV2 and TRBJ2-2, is EPEVTQTPSHQVTQMGQEVILRCVPISNHLYFYWYRQILGQKVEFLVSFYNNEISEKSEIFDDQFSVERPDGSNFTLKIRSTKLEDSAMYFCASSEAPAGVTGELFFGEGSRLTVL.

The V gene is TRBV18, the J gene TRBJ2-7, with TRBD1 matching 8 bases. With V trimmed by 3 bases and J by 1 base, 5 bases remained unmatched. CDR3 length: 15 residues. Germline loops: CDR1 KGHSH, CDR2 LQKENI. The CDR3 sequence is CASSPRRDRSYEQYF. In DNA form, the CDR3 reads TGTGCCAGCTCACCGAGGCGGGACAGGTCCTACGAGCAGTACTTC.

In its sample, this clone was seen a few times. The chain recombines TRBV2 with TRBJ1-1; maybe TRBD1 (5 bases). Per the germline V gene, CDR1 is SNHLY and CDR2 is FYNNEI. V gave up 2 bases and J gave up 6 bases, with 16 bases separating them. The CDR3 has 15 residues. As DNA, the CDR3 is TGTGCCAGCAGTGAACGTGGGGCCCGGGGCGCTGAAGCTTTCTTT. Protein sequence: CASSERGARGAEAFF.

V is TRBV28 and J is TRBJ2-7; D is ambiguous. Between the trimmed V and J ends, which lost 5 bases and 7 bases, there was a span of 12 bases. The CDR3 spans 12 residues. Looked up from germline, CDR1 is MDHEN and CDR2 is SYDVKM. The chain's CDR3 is CASSTVPEEQYF. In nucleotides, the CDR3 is TGTGCCAGCAGTACTGTCCCCGAGGAGCAGTACTTC.

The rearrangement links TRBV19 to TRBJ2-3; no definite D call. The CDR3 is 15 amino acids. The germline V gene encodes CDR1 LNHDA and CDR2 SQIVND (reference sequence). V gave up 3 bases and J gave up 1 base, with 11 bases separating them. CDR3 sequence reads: CASSIRIAGTDTQYF. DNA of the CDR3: TGTGCCAGTAGTATTAGGATAGCCGGCACAGATACGCAGTATTTT.

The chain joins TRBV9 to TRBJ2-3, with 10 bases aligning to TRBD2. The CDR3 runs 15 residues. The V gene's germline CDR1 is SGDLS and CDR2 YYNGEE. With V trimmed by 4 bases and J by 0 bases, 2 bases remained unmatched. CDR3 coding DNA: TGTGCCAGCAGCTGGGGACTAGCGAGCACAGATACGCAGTATTTT. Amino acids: CASSWGLASTDTQYF.

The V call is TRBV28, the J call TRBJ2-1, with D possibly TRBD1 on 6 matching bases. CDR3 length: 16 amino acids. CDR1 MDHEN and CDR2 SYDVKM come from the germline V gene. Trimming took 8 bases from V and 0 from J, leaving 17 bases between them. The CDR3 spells CASGPWGTSSYNEQFF. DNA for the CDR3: TGTGCCAGCGGCCCCTGGGGGACAAGCTCCTACAATGAGCAGTTCTTC.

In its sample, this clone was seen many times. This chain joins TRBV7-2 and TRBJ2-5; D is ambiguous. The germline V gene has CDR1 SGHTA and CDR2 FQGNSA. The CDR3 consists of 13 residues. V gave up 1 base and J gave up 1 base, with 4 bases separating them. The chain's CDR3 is CASSLVLQETQYF. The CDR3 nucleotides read TGTGCCAGCAGCTTAGTGCTCCAAGAGACCCAGTACTTC.

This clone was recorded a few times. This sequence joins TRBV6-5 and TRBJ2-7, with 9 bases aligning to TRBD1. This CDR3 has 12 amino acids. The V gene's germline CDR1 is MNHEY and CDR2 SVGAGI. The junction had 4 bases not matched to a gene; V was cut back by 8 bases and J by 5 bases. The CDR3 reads CASRQGGHEQYF. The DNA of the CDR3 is TGTGCCAGCCGACAGGGGGGCCACGAGCAGTACTTC.